Below are 20 T cell receptor beta chains sequenced from a single sample in a study of T-cell reconstitution after alpha-beta-depleted transplantation in children (dated by TCRdb to about 2016). Library preparation employed PCR. Sequencing used an Illumina HiSeq 2500. TCR libraries were prepared with molecular barcoding, using unique molecular identifiers to normalize TCRbeta repertoire quantification. In TCRdb, the public reads were trimmed at Q25 with fastp and aligned with MiXCR, with productive beta chains retained. Each entry merges the rows of one CDR3 protein and shows their most common DNA and genes. For this sample there are about 500,000 distinct CDR3 sequences; 30% to 35% appear just once. About 2.3% of the sample is taken by the ten largest. This sample comprised PBMCs from the stem cell graft donor, obtained from the stem cell graft. Receptors were obtained from a human donor who donated a stem cell graft to a child with aplastic anemia.

This chain uses TRBV25-1 with TRBJ1-1, with unresolved D. Trimming shortened V by 3 bases and J by 7 bases, and 21 bases separated the two germline ends. The CDR3 is 16 residues long. Germline loops: CDR1 MGHDK, CDR2 SYGVNS. CDR3 region: CASSDPEYISEGEAFF. The DNA of the CDR3 is TGTGCCAGCAGTGATCCCGAGTACATTAGTGAGGGTGAAGCTTTCTTT.

This chain joins TRBV11-1 and TRBJ1-6; the D is unclear. The V and J ends lost 2 bases and 6 bases respectively, with 20 bases between them. This CDR3 comprises 18 residues. Germline V gives CDR1 SGHAT, CDR2 FQDESV (reference sequence). The CDR3 spells CASSLLLAGGTSNSPLHF. The CDR3 DNA follows: TGTGCCAGCAGCTTACTCTTGGCAGGAGGAACCTCTAATTCACCCCTCCACTTT.

This clonotype was counted only a few times. The chain links TRBV12-3 or TRBV12-4 to TRBJ2-1; TRBD2 agrees at 12 bases. This CDR3 spans 15 amino acids. The V and J ends lost 1 base and 10 bases, in that order; junction bases with no gene match: 5. The CDR3 DNA is TGTGCCAGCAGTTTAGGGCTAGCGGGGGGGATCGAGCAGTTCTTC. This translates into CASSLGLAGGIEQFF.

The chain employs TRBV7-2 and TRBJ2-7; the match to TRBD2 covers 8 bases. The CDR3 has 16 amino acids. The germline V gene encodes CDR1 SGHTA and CDR2 FQGNSA. V shed 6 bases, J shed 4 bases, and the junction held 14 bases outside the gene matches. The CDR3 here is CASSRKPGLDSYEQYF. For the CDR3, the DNA is TGTGCCAGCAGTCGTAAGCCGGGACTAGATTCGTACGAGCAGTACTTC.

This chain connects TRBV29-1 to TRBJ1-4; D call uncertain. Germline assignment: CDR1 SQVTM and CDR2 ANQGSEA. Trimming removed 5 bases at V and 0 bases at J, with 4 bases between. This CDR3 contains 12 residues. The DNA for the CDR3 is TGCAGCGTTCTGTCAACTAATGAAAAACTGTTTTTT. It is translated as CSVLSTNEKLFF.

In this sample, this clonotype turned up a few times. This rearrangement joins TRBV7-8 to TRBJ2-7; D unclear. The length of the CDR3 is 15 residues. Germline V gives CDR1 SGHVS, CDR2 FQNEAQ. Trimming took 3 bases from V and 2 from J, leaving 14 bases between them. The CDR3 here is CASSLGKTFPYEQYV. DNA of the CDR3: TGTGCCAGCAGCTTGGGAAAGACCTTTCCCTACGAGCAGTACGTC.

V gene TRBV10-3 combines with J gene TRBJ2-7; D is tentatively TRBD1 or TRBD2 (5 bases each). Per germline, CDR1 ENHRY and CDR2 SYGVKD. The V end was cut by 6 bases, the J end by 2 bases, with 14 bases between. The CDR3 covers 14 residues. In DNA, the CDR3 is TGTGCCATCAGAGCCGGGACGGGGCCCTACGAGCAGTACGTC. Encoded protein: CAIRAGTGPYEQYV.

The chain is built from TRBV6-2 or TRBV6-3 and TRBJ2-2, with a weak D call TRBD2 (6 bases). Germline CDR1 is MNHEY and CDR2 is SVGEGT. The CDR3 is 14 residues long. The germline V and J ends were trimmed by 7 bases and 5 bases, with 14 bases remaining between them. Here the CDR3 reads CASNMGGGTGELFF. The CDR3, as DNA: TGTGCCAGCAACATGGGAGGAGGGACCGGGGAGCTGTTTTTT.

The genes are TRBV20-1 and TRBJ2-1; 8 nucleotides align to TRBD1. CDR3 length equals 15 residues. Losses at the gene ends were 3 bases for V and 1 base for J; bases not matched to a gene: 5. Germline CDR1 is DFQATT and CDR2 is SNEGSKA (reference sequence). CDR3 coding DNA: TGCAGTGCTAGCGGACAGGGTGGATCCTACAATGAGCAGTTCTTC. Its translation: CSASGQGGSYNEQFF.

The V call is TRBV18, the J call TRBJ2-7; no clear D. The CDR3 has 13 amino acids. V shed 5 bases and J shed 7 bases, with 15 bases lying between them. Germline loops: CDR1 KGHSH, CDR2 LQKENI. CDR3 region: CASSYTGQGEQYV. The DNA of the CDR3 is TGTGCCAGCTCATACACGGGTCAAGGGGAGCAGTACGTC.

The chain joins TRBV7-2 to TRBJ1-2, with a possible D match to TRBD1 (5 bases). The CDR3 is 13 amino acids. Germline CDR1 is SGHTA and CDR2 is FQGNSA. Trimming cost V 4 bases and J 8 bases, with 14 bases left between them. The CDR3 DNA follows: TGTGCCAGCAGCTACCCCGGGGGACGCGGCTACACCTTC. It yields the protein CASSYPGGRGYTF.

The V gene is TRBV14, the J gene TRBJ2-1; 9 bases line up with TRBD1. Germline loops: CDR1 SGHDN, CDR2 FVKESK. The length of the CDR3 is 17 residues. Unmatched junction bases numbered 11, after V lost 2 bases and J lost 6 bases. The CDR3 sequence is CASSQKIGTGTFNEQFF. In DNA form, the CDR3 reads TGTGCCAGCAGCCAAAAGATAGGGACAGGGACTTTCAATGAGCAGTTCTTC.

V is TRBV5-5 and J is TRBJ2-3; D is unclear. This CDR3 is built from 13 residues. Trimming stripped 4 bases from V and 6 bases from J, with 12 bases between. From germline, CDR1 is SGHKS and CDR2 YYEKEE (reference sequence). The CDR3: CASSPLVGDTQYF. Written as DNA, the CDR3 is TGTGCCAGCAGCCCACTTGTCGGGGATACGCAGTATTTT.

This chain joins TRBV5-5 and TRBJ1-2; perhaps TRBD1 as D (5 bases). Germline CDR1 SGHKS, CDR2 YYEKEE (reference sequence). The CDR3 sequence is 18 residues long. With 0 bases removed from V and 4 bases from J, the gap between germline ends came to 22 bases. In DNA, the CDR3 is TGTGCCAGCAGCTTGGCCTCAGGTAGGGGAGGCTCGTCCTATGGCTACACCTTC. Protein sequence: CASSLASGRGGSSYGYTF.

The chain links TRBV2 to TRBJ2-7, with D possibly TRBD2 on 5 matching bases. The CDR3 consists of 15 residues. Germline lookup yields CDR1 SNHLY and CDR2 FYNNEI. Trimming cost V 0 bases and J 1 base, with 10 bases left between them. CDR3 residues: CASSEARAVSYEQYF. The CDR3 bases are TGTGCCAGCAGTGAAGCGAGGGCAGTATCCTACGAGCAGTACTTC.

The sample holds many counts of this clonotype. CDR3 sequence reads: CSARGVNTGELFF. The DNA for the CDR3 is TGCAGTGCTAGAGGAGTTAACACCGGGGAGCTGTTTTTT. J is TRBJ2-2 and V is TRBV20-1; unclear D gene. This CDR3 is built from 13 residues. Per the germline V gene, CDR1 is DFQATT and CDR2 is SNEGSKA (reference sequence). V shed 1 base and J shed 2 bases, with 5 bases lying between them.

The chain recombines TRBV18 with TRBJ2-5, with no clear D. Trimming removed 1 base from V and 2 bases from J, with 8 bases in between. The CDR3 loop spans 14 amino acids. Per germline, CDR1 KGHSH and CDR2 LQKENI. The CDR3 here is CASSPLKGQETQYF. The CDR3 DNA sequence: TGTGCCAGCTCACCACTGAAAGGGCAAGAGACCCAGTACTTC.

The chain couples TRBV23-1 to TRBJ2-7; D tentatively reads TRBD1 or TRBD2 (6 bases each). TRBV23-1 is sorted into the ORF group, with uncertain function. V shed 0 bases and J shed 4 bases, with 13 bases lying between them. The CDR3 covers 15 residues. CDR3 in DNA: TGCGCCAGCAGTCAATCCCCCAGGGGAGGATACGAGCAGTACGTC. Its protein is CASSQSPRGGYEQYV.

The chain uses TRBV3-1 and TRBJ2-6; D unclear. The germline CDR1 and CDR2 sequences are LGHDT and YNNKEL (reference sequence). The V gene lost 4 bases and the J gene lost 1 base, with 8 bases spanning the gap. The CDR3 sequence is 15 residues long. For the CDR3, the DNA is TGTGCCAGCAGCCCTACCCAGTCTGGGGCCAACGTCCTGACTTTC. Amino acid sequence: CASSPTQSGANVLTF.

The V gene is TRBV20-1, the J gene TRBJ2-1, with D uncertain. V shed 1 base and J shed 3 bases, with 4 bases lying between them. The CDR3 sequence is 12 residues long. Germline CDR1 reads DFQATT; CDR2 reads SNEGSKA (reference sequence). The CDR3 here is CSARGNYNEQFF. DNA for the CDR3: TGCAGTGCTAGAGGGAACTACAATGAGCAGTTCTTC.